The rows below give T cell receptor beta chains drawn from one sample of a study of blood T cell repertoires in COVID-19. Assay used: immunoSEQ multiplex PCR; TCRdb lists only in-frame clones, some missing. In the table there are under 100,000 clones, roughly nine tenths of which are singletons. The material sequenced was peripheral blood. The source is a man aged 45-65 years with acute or convalescent COVID-19. CDR3s include the opening cysteine and the closing phenylalanine or tryptophan. D genes are given only for firm matches. Some rows mark clone size as missing; the rest say once, few, many or name a class of expanded clone.

. 17 . TRBJ1-6 TRBV9 TGTGCCAGCAGCGTCGGGGATTTTAGCTCCTATAATTCACCCCTCCACTTT CASSVGDFSSYNSPLHF
once 20 TRBD2 TRBJ2-3 TRBV9 TGTGCCAGCAGCGTAGTGGCTTGGGGGACTAGCGGGAGAGGCGCAGATACGCAGTATTTT CASSVVAWGTSGRGADTQYF
. 15 TRBD1 TRBJ1-2 TRBV5-1 TGCGCCAGCAGCTCCACAGGGGAATGGGGCTATGGCTACACCTTC CASSSTGEWGYGYTF
. 11 . TRBJ2-7 TRBV27 TGTGCCAGCAGTACCGGACAGAGACAGTACTTC CASSTGQRQYF
. 10 . TRBJ1-1 TRBV29-1 TGCAGCGACGGATCCGGGGGAGCTTTCTTT CSDGSGGAFF
. 16 TRBD1 TRBJ2-2 TRBV25-1 TGTGCCAGCAGTGATCTTAGACAGGGATCCACCGGGGAGCTGTTTTTT CASSDLRQGSTGELFF
. 13 . TRBJ2-3 TRBV15 TGTGCCACCAGTCGAGTGGTCGGGGATACGCAGTATTTT CATSRVVGDTQYF
. 18 TRBD2 TRBJ2-3 TRBV27 TGTGCCAGCAGTTCCCCCTGGTGGAGCGGGAGCCCCCAGGGTACGCAGTATTTT CASSSPWWSGSPQGTQYF
. 15 . TRBJ1-1 TRBV6-5 TGTGCCAGCAGTTCCGGGAGGGCAGTGAACACTGAAGCTTTCTTT CASSSGRAVNTEAFF
. 16 . TRBJ2-2 TRBV5-4 TGTGCCAGCAGCCAGGTACCGACCCGCCCCACCGGGGAGCTGTTTTTT CASSQVPTRPTGELFF
. 15 TRBD1 TRBJ2-5 TRBV5-1 TGCGCCAGCAGCTTGTGGGGGGACAGGGACGAGACCCAGTACTTC CASSLWGDRDETQYF
. 13 . TRBJ2-7 TRBV7-9 TGTGCCAGCAGCTCCAGCCTAGCCTACGAGCAGTACTTC CASSSSLAYEQYF
once 15 TRBD1 TRBJ1-4 TRBV5-1 TGCGCCAGCAGCCTGGGACAGTTAACTAATGAAAAACTGTTTTTT CASSLGQLTNEKLFF
. 16 . TRBJ1-5 TRBV9 TGTGCCAGCAGCGGGTGGGGCAACACGGTCCATCAGCCCCAGCATTTT CASSGWGNTVHQPQHF
. 15 . TRBJ1-1 TRBV3-1/TRBV3-2 TGTGCCAGCAGCCCGAGTTGGGGTAGCGGCACTGAAGCTTTCTTT CASSPSWGSGTEAFF
. 14 . TRBJ2-5 TRBV11-3 TGTGCCAGCAGCTTCCGGGAGTCCCAAGAGACCCAGTACTTC CASSFRESQETQYF
. 15 . TRBJ2-3 TRBV10-3 TGTGCCATCAGTGAAAACCTCAGACAGGTGGATACGCAGTATTTT CAISENLRQVDTQYF
. 13 . TRBJ2-7 TRBV19 TGTGCCAGTAAGGAGCGGCCCTCCTACGAGCAGTACTTC CASKERPSYEQYF
once 17 TRBD2 TRBJ2-5 TRBV9 TGTGCCAGCAGCGCGGGACTAGCGGGAGGGCGCCGGGAGACCCAGTACTTC CASSAGLAGGRRETQYF
. 11 . TRBJ2-4 TRBV19 TGTGCCAGTAGATGGGGGGACATTCAGTACTTC CASRWGDIQYF
. 17 TRBD2 TRBJ2-3 TRBV5-1 TGCGCCAGCACCGGGCGACTAGCGGTTTCGAATCGGGATACGCAGTATTTT CASTGRLAVSNRDTQYF
. 16 . TRBJ2-2 TRBV12-5 TGTGCTAGTGGTTTGGTAGTAGGAGCTCGGGGCGGGGAGCTGTTTTTT CASGLVVGARGGELFF
. 18 . TRBJ1-2 TRBV21-1 TGTGCCAGCAGTGAAGCAAGGGGGACAGGACCCGACGTCTATGGCTACACCTTC CASSEARGTGPDVYGYTF
. 15 TRBD1 TRBJ1-3 TRBV7-9 TGTGCCAGCAGCTTAGTCACAGGGGCTGGAAACACCATATATTTT CASSLVTGAGNTIYF
. 13 . TRBJ2-7 TRBV27 TGTGCCAGCAGCCAAGCGGGCAGCTACGAGCAGTACTTC CASSQAGSYEQYF
. 15 TRBD1 TRBJ1-1 TRBV9 TGTGCCAGCAGCGAGGGGGCAGGGGGGCACACTGAAGCTTTCTTT CASSEGAGGHTEAFF
. 13 TRBD1 TRBJ2-3 TRBV29-1 TGCAGCGGGGGACAGGGGGCCGCAGATACGCAGTATTTT CSGGQGAADTQYF
. 11 . TRBJ2-1 TRBV7-9 TGTGCCAGCAGCTTAGGGGCTGAGCAGTTCTTC CASSLGAEQFF
once 18 TRBD2 TRBJ2-7 TRBV19 TGTGCCAGTAGTATAGATAACCCCGGGACTAGCGGGAACCGCGAGCAGTACTTC CASSIDNPGTSGNREQYF
. 16 TRBD2 TRBJ2-7 TRBV7-9 TGTGCCAGCATGGGCGGGAGGGCCTTTAGCTCCTACGAGCAGTACTTC CASMGGRAFSSYEQYF
. 14 . TRBJ1-2 TRBV11-3 TGTGCCAGCAGCTTCAAACAGGGCAACTATGGCTACACCTTC CASSFKQGNYGYTF
. 15 . TRBJ1-4 TRBV6-2/TRBV6-3 TGTGCCAGCAGTTCCTTCGGGATCTCGGGTGAAAAACTGTTTTTT CASSSFGISGEKLFF
. 13 . TRBJ2-1 TRBV5-8 TGTGCCAGCAGCCGGACTTCTTACAATGAGCAGTTCTTC CASSRTSYNEQFF
. 19 TRBD2 TRBJ2-6 TRBV7-9 TGTGCCAGCAGCTTATTTGTAGGTAGCGGGAAAACTGGGGCCAACGTCCTGACTTTC CASSLFVGSGKTGANVLTF
. 14 . TRBJ1-1 TRBV15 TGTGCCACCAGCAGTCATCGGTCGAACACTGAAGCTTTCTTT CATSSHRSNTEAFF
. 15 . TRBJ1-2 TRBV6-5 TGTGCCAGCAGTTACTCTACAGCTGCTAACTATGGCTACACCTTC CASSYSTAANYGYTF
. 13 . TRBJ2-2 TRBV6-5 TGTGCCAGCAGTCCAGGGGCGGCCGGGGAGCTGTTTTTT CASSPGAAGELFF
once 14 TRBD2 TRBJ2-2 TRBV29-1 TGCAGCGCTCGGACTAGCGTGAACACCGGGGAGCTGTTTTTT CSARTSVNTGELFF
. 13 . TRBJ2-7 TRBV9 TGTGCCAGCAGCCAATTAGACAGCCACGAGCAGTACTTC CASSQLDSHEQYF
. 17 TRBD2 TRBJ2-3 TRBV7-9 TGTGCCAGCAGCGCGAGGACTAGCGGGACTAGCACAGATACGCAGTATTTT CASSARTSGTSTDTQYF